This TCR beta chain was profiled in a study of T cells in Graves' hyperthyroidism and ophthalmopathy. The wider study: Peripheral blood collection took place at initial diagnosis, before any treatment.

A few counts support this clonotype. There were TCR beta CDR3 regions amplified from RNA transcripts. Initially, a first-round RT-PCR of the TCR CDR3 employed the HTBI primer set. Using its own MiXCR run on the multiplex PCR reads, TCRdb lists one record per CDR3 protein. The data hold roughly 420,000 distinct CDR3 sequences, with roughly an eighth observed a single time. A lack of ophthalmopathy progression within 18 months defined stable Graves' hyperthyroidism. Based on clinical symptoms, serum thyroxine and TRAb, thyroid ultrasound and orbital computed tomography, diagnoses were reached. J gave up 6 bases and V 5 bases, and 7 bases lay outside the gene matches. This CDR3 comprises 14 residues. Germline CDR1 is SEHNR and CDR2 is FQNEAQ (reference sequence).

The sequence derives from a woman aged 18-29 years with Graves' hyperthyroidism. Sample: blood. The chain carries TRBV7-9 and TRBJ2-1; TRBD2 aligns across 7 bases. The CDR3 DNA reads TGTGCCAGCAGCCCACCTGGACTAGGCAATGAGCAGTTCTTC. Its protein is CASSPPGLGNEQFF.